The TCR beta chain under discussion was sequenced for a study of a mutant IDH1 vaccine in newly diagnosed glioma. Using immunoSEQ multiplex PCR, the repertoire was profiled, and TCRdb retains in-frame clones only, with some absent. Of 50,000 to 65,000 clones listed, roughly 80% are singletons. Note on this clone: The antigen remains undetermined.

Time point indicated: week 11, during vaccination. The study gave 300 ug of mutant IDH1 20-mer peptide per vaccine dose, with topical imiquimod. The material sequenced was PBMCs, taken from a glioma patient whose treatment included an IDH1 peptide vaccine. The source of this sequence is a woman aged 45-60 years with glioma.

CDR3 protein: CASRTGPDNQPQHF. The CDR3 DNA follows: TGTGCCAGCAGGACGGGACCGGACAATCAGCCCCAGCATTTT. The rearrangement links TRBV28 to TRBJ1-5; D possibly corresponds to TRBD1 (5 bases). V was shortened by 6 bases and J by 3 bases, with 12 bases between the two germline ends. The CDR3 loop spans 14 amino acids. Germline CDR1 reads MDHEN; CDR2 reads SYDVKM.